This TCR beta chain was identified during a study of CD8 T cells in ankylosing spondylitis. TCRdb reprocessed the 5' RACE reads with MiXCR, giving one entry per CDR3 protein. In the table there are 800,000 to 900,000 distinct CDR3 sequences, 12% of which are singletons. Trimming removed 6 bases from V and 5 bases from J; junction bases left unmatched: 4. Germline V gene lookup returns CDR1 LNHDA and CDR2 SQIVND (reference sequence). The CDR3 has 14 amino acids. Details on this clonotype: Antigen unknown.

Whole-study results and caveats: It appeared that ankylosing spondylitis blood was characterized by a TCR beta motif of fewer than 10 highly homologous variants.

The receptor's source is a male donor with ankylosing spondylitis. The chain is built from TRBV19 and TRBJ2-5; 12 positions agree with TRBD1. Sequenced input: blood, either unsorted or a sorted T cell fraction (not recorded which). The CDR3 sequence: CASRPGQGAETQYF. The DNA for the CDR3 is TGTGCCAGTAGGCCGGGACAGGGGGCTGAGACCCAGTACTTC.